This TCR beta chain was found in a study of T cell responses to AZD1222 COVID-19 vaccine. The CDR3 contains 14 residues. The V and J ends lost 5 bases and 12 bases, in that order; junction bases with no gene match: 5. Germline assignment: CDR1 KGHSH and CDR2 LQKENI. Profiled with immunoSEQ multiplex PCR; TCRdb holds only in-frame clones, not every one. The sample yields 120,000 to 150,000 clones, about 87% seen once. This clone occurred once. The antigen is undetermined. General observations from the study: The span of vaccine-associated CD4 TCRs extended across spike, with dominance at 160-218 and 743-854. Donors skewed white British and female; clonal diversity was possibly underestimated. Repertoires were obtained solely post-peak T cell response. Breadth and depth of Spike-specific TCRs rose after two AZD1222 doses.

V and J are TRBV18 and TRBJ2-1, with 15 positions matching TRBD2. This sequence originates from an adult in good health. This material consisted of peripheral blood, taken on day 0 of MenACWY control vaccination. The DNA for the CDR3 is TGTGCCAGCTCATCAGGACTAGCGGGGGGGCGGCAGTTCTTC. Translating gives CASSSGLAGGRQFF.